Included here is one T cell receptor (beta chain) sequence, with context. These data come from a study of CD8 T cells in ankylosing spondylitis. Each CDR3 protein gets one entry after TCRdb re-called the 5' RACE reads with MiXCR. The repertoire consists of 300,000 to 350,000 distinct CDR3 sequences, with roughly 14% occurring once and the leading ten covering 0.95% to 1.4%. This clonotype originated in a male donor with ankylosing spondylitis or in good health (not recorded which). The sequenced material came from blood, either unsorted or a sorted T cell fraction (not recorded which).

This chain's CDR3 is CASSRTSGGSYNEQFF. CDR3 coding DNA: TGTGCCAGCAGTAGGACTAGCGGGGGCTCCTACAATGAGCAGTTCTTC. V is TRBV6-1 and J is TRBJ2-1; TRBD2 aligns across 13 bases. After removal of 5 bases from V and 0 bases from J, the junction contained 1 base not matched to a gene. This CDR3 has 16 residues. CDR1 and CDR2 from the germline V gene are MNHNS and SASEGT.